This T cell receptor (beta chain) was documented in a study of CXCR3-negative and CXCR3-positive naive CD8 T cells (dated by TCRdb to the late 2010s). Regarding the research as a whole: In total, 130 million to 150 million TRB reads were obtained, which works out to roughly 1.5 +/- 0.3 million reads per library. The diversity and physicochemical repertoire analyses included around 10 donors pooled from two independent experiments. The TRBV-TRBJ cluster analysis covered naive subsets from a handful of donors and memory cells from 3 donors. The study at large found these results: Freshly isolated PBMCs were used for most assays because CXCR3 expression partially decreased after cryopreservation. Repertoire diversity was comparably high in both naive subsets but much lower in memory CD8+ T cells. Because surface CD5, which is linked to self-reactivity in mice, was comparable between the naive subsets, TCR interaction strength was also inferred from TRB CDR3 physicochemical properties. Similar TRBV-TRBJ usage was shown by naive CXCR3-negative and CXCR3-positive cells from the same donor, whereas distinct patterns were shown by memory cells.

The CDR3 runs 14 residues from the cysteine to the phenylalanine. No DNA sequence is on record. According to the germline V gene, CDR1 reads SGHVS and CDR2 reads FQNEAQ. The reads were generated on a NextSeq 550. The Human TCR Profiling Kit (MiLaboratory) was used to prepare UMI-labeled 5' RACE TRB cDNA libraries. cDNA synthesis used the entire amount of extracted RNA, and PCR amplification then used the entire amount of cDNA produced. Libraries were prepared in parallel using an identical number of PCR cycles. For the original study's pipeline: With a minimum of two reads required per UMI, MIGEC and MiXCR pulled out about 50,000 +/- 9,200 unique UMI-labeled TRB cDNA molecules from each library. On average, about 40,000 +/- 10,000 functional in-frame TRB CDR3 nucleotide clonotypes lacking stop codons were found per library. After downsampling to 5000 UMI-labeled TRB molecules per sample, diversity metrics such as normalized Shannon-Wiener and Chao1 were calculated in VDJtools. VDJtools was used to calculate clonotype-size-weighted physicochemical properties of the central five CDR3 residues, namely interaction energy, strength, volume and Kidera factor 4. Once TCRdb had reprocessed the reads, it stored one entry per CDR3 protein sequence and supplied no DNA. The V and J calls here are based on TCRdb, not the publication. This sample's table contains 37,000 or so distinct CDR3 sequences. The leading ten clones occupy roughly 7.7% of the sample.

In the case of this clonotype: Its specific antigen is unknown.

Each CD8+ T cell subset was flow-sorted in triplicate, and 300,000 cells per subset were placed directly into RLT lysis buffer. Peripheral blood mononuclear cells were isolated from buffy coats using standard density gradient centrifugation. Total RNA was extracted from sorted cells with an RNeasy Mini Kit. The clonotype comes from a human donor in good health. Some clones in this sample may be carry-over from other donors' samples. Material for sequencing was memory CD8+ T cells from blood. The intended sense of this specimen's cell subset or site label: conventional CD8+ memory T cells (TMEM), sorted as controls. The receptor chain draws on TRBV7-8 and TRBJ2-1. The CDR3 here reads CASSPYEADNEQFF.